This T cell receptor beta chain is from a study of T cell repertoires in cytomegalovirus infection (dated by TCRdb to between 2018 and 2020). With respect to the entire study: Alongside well-studied HLA-B-restricted epitopes, the peptide stimulations were aimed at recently identified HLA-C-restricted CMV epitopes, whose presentation resists viral immunomodulation. Donor HLA type was relevant to the analysis, because carriage of CMV infection together with the matching HLA type was indicated by public TCR beta signatures. Study-level results and caveats: The ex vivo response was dominated by HLA-C-restricted CMV-specific TCR beta clonotypes, which also provided the single most frequent clonotype in two of eight donors. Carriers of CMV infection plus the relevant HLA type were discriminated by the cumulative frequency of public TCR beta family members in the study cohort and in an independent approximately 360-donor cohort.

This clonotype was observed at least ten times. The target of this receptor is not known. No base quality information exists; no much larger clone differs at one position. The V end gives up 4 bases and the J end 3 bases, leaving 9 bases in the junction not matched to a gene. Sequences MGHRA (CDR1) and YSYEKL (CDR2) are obtained from the germline V gene. Counted from cysteine to phenylalanine, this CDR3 has 16 amino acids. Of the read, only the CDR3 DNA is kept; its 48 bases are in frame from base 1. Sequencing instrument: Illumina HiSeq 1500. Through fastp at Q25 and MiXCR, TCRdb rebuilt clones from the public reads, retaining in-frame beta chains. Each CDR3 protein appears once, grouped with its most common genes and DNA. Within this sample are approximately 76,000 distinct CDR3 sequences, with more than 20% of them counted one time only. Together, the top ten hold 50% of the sample. This specimen's treatment or condition label, interpreted: in vitro stimulation with specific CMV peptide epitopes to enrich CMV-specific T cells.

The receptor was isolated from a human donor in good health (CMV status not recorded). Some clones in this sample may be carry-over from other donors' samples. The sequencing used CD8+ T cells from cultured PBMCs, collected from culture after CMV antigen stimulation. Recombination linked TRBV4-1 to TRBJ1-5, with TRBD1 identical over 7 junction bases. The bases are TGCGCCAGCAGCCCAGGGGGGGGGGGATACAATCAGCCCCAGCATTTT. The translation is CASSPGGGGYNQPQHF.